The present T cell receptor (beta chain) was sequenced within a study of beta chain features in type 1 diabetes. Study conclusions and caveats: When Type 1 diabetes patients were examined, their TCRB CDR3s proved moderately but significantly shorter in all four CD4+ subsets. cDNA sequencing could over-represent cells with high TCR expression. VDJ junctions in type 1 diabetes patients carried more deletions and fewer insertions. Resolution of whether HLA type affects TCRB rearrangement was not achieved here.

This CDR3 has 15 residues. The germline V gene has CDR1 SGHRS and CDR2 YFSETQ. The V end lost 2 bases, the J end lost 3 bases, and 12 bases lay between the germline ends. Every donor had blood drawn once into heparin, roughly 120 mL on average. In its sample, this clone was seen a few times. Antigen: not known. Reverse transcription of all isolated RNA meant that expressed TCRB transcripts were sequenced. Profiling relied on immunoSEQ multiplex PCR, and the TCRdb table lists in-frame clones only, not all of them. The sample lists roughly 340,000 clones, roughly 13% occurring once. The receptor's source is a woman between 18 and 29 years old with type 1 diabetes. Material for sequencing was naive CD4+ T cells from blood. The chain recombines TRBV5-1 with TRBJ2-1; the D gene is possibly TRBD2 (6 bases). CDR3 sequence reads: CASSFGGGLYNEQFF. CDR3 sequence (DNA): TGCGCCAGCAGCTTCGGGGGAGGCCTCTACAATGAGCAGTTCTTC.